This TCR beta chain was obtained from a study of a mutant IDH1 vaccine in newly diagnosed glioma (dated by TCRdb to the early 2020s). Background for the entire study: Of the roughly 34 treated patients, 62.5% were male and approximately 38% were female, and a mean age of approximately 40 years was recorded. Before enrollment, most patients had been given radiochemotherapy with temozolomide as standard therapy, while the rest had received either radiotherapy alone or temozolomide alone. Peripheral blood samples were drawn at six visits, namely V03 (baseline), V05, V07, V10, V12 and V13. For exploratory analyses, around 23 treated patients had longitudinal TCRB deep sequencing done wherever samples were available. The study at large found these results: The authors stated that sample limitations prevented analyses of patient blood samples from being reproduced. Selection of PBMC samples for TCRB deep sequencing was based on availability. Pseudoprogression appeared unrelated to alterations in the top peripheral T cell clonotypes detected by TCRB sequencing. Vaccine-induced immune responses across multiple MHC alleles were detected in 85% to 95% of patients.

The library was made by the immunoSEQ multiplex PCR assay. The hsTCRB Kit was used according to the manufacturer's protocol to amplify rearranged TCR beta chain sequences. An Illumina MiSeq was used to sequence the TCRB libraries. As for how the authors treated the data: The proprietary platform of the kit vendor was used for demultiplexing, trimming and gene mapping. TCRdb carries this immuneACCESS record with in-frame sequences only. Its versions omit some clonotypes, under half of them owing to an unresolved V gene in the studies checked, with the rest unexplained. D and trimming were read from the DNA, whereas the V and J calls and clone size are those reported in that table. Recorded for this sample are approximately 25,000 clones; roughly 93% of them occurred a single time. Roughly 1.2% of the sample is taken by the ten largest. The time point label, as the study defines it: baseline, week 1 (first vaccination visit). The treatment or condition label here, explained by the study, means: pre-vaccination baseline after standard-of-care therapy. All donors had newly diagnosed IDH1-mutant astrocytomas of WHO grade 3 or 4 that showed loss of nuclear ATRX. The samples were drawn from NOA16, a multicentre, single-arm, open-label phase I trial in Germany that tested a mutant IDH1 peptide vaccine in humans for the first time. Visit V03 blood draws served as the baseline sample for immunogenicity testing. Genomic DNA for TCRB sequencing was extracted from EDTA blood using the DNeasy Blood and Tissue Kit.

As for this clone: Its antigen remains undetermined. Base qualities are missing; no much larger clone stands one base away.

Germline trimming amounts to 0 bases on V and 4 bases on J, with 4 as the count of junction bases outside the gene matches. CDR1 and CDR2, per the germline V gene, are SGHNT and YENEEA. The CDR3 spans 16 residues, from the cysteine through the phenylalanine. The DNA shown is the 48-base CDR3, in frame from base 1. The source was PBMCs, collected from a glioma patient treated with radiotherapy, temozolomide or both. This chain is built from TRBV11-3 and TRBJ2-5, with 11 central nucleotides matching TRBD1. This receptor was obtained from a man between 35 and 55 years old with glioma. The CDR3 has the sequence CASSLDHGQGAETQYF. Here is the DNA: TGTGCCAGCAGCTTAGACCATGGACAGGGGGCAGAGACCCAGTACTTC.